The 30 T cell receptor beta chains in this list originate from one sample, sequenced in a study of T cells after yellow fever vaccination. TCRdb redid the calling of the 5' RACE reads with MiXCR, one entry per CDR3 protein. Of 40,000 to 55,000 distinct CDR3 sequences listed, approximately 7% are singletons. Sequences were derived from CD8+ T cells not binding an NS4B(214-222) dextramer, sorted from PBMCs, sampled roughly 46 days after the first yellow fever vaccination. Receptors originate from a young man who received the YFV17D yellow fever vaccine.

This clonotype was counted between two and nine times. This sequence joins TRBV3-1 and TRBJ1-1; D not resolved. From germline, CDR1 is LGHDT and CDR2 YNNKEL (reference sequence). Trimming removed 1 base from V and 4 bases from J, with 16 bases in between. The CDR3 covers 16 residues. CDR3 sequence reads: CASSQAREVRSTEAFF. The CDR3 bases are TGTGCCAGCAGCCAAGCAAGGGAGGTGAGGAGCACTGAAGCTTTCTTT.

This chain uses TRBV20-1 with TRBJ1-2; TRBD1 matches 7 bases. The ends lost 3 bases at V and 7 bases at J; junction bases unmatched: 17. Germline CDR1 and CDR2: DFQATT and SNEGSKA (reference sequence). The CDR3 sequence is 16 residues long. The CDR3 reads CSASARGAGGRSGYTF. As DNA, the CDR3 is TGCAGTGCTAGTGCCCGTGGGGCAGGGGGTAGGAGTGGCTACACCTTC.

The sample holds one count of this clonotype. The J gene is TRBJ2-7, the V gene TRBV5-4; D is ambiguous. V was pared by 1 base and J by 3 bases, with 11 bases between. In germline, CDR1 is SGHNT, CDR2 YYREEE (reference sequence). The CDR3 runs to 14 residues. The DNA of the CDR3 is TGTGCCAGCAGCTTGAATCCCGAGGACTACGAGCAGTACGTC. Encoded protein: CASSLNPEDYEQYV.

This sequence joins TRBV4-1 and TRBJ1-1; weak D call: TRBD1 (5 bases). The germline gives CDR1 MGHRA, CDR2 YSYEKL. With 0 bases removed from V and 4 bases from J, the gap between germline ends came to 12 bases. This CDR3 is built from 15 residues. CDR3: CASSQDTRASTEAFF. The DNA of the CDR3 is TGCGCCAGCAGCCAAGATACCAGGGCAAGCACTGAAGCTTTCTTT.

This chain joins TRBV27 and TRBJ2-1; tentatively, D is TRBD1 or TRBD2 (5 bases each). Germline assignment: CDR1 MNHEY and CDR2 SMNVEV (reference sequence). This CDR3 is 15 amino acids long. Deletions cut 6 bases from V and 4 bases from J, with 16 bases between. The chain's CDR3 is CASSPLGERYNEQFF. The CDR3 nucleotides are TGTGCCAGCAGCCCCCTGGGGGAGCGGTACAATGAGCAGTTCTTC.

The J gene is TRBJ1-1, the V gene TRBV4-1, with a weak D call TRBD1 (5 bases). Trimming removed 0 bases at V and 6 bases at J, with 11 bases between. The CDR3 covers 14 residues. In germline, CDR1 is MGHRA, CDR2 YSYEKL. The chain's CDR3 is CASSQEVREAEAFF. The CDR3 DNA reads TGCGCCAGCAGCCAAGAGGTCAGGGAGGCTGAAGCTTTCTTT.

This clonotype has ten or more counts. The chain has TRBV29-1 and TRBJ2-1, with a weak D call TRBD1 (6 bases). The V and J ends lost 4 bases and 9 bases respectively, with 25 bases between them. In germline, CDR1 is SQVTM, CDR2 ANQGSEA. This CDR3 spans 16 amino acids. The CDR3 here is CSVGGQGDTGLSEQFF. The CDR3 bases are TGCAGCGTTGGGGGGCAAGGGGACACCGGTTTGAGTGAGCAGTTCTTC.

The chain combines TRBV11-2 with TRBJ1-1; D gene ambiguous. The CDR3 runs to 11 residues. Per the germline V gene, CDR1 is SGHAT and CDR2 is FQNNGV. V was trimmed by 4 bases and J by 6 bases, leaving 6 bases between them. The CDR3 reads CASSSGAEAFF. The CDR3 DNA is TGTGCCAGCAGCTCAGGCGCTGAAGCTTTCTTT.

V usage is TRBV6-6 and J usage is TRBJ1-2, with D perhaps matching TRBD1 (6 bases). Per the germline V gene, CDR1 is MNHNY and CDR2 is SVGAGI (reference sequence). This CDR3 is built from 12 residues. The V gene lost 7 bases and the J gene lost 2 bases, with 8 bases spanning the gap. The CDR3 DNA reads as TGTGCCAGCAAGCAGGGGAACTATGGCTACACCTTC. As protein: CASKQGNYGYTF.

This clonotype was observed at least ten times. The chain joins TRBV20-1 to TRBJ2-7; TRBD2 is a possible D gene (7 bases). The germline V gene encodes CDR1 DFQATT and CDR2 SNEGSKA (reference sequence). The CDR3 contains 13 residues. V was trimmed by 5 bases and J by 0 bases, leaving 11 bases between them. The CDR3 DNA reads TGCAGTGCTTTGGGGGGGGCCTCCTACGAGCAGTACTTC. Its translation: CSALGGASYEQYF.

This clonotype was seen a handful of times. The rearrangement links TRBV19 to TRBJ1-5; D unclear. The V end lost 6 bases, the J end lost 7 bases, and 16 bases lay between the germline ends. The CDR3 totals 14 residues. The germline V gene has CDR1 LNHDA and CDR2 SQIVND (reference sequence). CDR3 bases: TGTGCCAGTAGGGAAATGGGGTCTCAACAGCCCCAGCATTTT. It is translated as CASREMGSQQPQHF.

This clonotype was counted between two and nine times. The CDR3 region is CASRQGPEQYV. In DNA form, the CDR3 reads TGTGCCAGCCGACAGGGCCCCGAGCAGTACGTC. The chain uses TRBV6-2 or TRBV6-3 and TRBJ2-7, with TRBD1 matching 7 bases. The CDR3 has 11 amino acids. The V and J ends lost 8 bases and 6 bases, in that order; junction bases with no gene match: 4. Looked up from germline, CDR1 is MNHEY and CDR2 is SVGEGT.

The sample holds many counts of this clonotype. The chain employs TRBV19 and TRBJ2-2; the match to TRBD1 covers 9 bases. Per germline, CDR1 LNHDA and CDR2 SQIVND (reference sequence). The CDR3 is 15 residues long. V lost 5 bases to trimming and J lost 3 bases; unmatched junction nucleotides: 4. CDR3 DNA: TGTGCCAGTAGTCCTTGGGACAGGGACACCGGGGAGCTGTTTTTT. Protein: CASSPWDRDTGELFF. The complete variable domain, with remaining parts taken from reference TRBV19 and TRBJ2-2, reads DGGITQSPKYLFRKEGQNVTLSCEQNLNHDAMYWYRQDPGQGLRLIYYSQIVNDFQKGDIAEGYSVSREKKESFPLTVTSAQKNPTAFYLCASSPWDRDTGELFFGEGSRLTVL.

CDR3 amino acids: CASSELGVGRTTSYEQYF. The CDR3 DNA follows: TGTGCCAGCAGCGAATTGGGGGTAGGCAGGACTACTTCCTACGAGCAGTACTTC. The chain uses TRBV5-4 and TRBJ2-7, with D possibly being TRBD2 (6 bases). The CDR3 length is 18 residues. Germline CDR1 reads SGHNT; CDR2 reads YYREEE (reference sequence). V lost 4 bases to trimming and J lost 1 base, with 24 bases between them.

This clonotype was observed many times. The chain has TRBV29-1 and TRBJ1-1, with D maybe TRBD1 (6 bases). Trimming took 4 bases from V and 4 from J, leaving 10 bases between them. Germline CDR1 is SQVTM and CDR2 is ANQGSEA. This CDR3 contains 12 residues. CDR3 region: CSVGKGGTEAFF. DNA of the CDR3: TGCAGCGTTGGAAAGGGGGGCACTGAAGCTTTCTTT.

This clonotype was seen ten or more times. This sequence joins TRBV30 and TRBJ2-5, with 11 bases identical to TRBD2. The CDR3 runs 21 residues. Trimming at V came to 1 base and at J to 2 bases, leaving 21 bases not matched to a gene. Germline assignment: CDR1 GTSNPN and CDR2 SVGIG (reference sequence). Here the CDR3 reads CAWSASTGWGWTSGPQETQYF. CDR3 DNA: TGTGCCTGGAGTGCATCGACAGGATGGGGGTGGACTAGCGGGCCGCAAGAGACCCAGTACTTC. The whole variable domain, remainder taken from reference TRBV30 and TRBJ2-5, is SQTIHQWPATLVQPVGSPLSLECTVEGTSNPNLYWYRQAAGRGLQLLFYSVGIGQISSEVPQNLSASRPQDRQFILSSKKLLLSDSGFYLCAWSASTGWGWTSGPQETQYFGPGTRLLVL.

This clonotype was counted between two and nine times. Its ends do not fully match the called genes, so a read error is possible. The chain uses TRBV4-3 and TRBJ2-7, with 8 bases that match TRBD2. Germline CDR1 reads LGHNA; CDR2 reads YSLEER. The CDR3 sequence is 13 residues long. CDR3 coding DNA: TGCGCCAGCAGCCAAGACGGGAGGGTCCCCCCGCACTTC. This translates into CASSQDGRVPPHF.

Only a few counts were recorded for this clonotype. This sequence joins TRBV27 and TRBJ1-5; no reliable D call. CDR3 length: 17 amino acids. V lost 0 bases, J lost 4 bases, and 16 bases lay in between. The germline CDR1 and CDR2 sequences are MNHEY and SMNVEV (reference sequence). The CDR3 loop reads CASSLSYSDGPNQPQHF. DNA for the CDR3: TGTGCCAGCAGTTTATCGTACTCCGACGGCCCAAATCAGCCCCAGCATTTT.

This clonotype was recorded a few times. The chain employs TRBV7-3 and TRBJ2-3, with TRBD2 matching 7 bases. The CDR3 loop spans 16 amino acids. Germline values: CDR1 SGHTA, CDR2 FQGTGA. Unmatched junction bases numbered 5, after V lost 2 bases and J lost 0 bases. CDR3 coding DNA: TGTGCCAGCAGCTTAGTTGGGGGGGGTAGCACAGATACGCAGTATTTT. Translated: CASSLVGGGSTDTQYF.

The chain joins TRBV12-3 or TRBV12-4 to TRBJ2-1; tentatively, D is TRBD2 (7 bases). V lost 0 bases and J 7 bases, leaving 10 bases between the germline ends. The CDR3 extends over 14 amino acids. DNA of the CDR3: TGTGCCAGCAGTTTAGCGGAGGGGGGGAATGAGCAGTTCTTC. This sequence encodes CASSLAEGGNEQFF.

This CDR3 reads CASSLGTGTGELFF. CDR3 DNA: TGTGCCAGCAGCCTCGGGACGGGAACCGGGGAGCTGTTTTTT. The chain links TRBV7-6 to TRBJ2-2, with D possibly being TRBD1 or TRBD2 (5 bases each). CDR1 is SGHVS, CDR2 FNYEAQ, per germline. Trimming removed 5 bases at V and 5 bases at J, with 12 bases between. CDR3 size: 14 residues.

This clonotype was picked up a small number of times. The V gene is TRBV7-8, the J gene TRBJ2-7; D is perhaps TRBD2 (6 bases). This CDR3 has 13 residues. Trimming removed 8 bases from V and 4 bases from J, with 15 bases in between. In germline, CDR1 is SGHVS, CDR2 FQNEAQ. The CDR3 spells CASETGGNYEQYF. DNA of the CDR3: TGTGCCAGCGAAACCGGGGGAAATTACGAGCAGTACTTC.

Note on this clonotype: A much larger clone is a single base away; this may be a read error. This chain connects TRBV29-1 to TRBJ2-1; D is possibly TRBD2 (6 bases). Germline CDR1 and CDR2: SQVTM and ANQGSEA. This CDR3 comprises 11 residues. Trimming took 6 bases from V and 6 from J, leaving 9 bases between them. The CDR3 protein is CSVEGLNEQFF. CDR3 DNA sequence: TGCAGCGTGGAGGGACTCAATGAGCAGTTCTTC.

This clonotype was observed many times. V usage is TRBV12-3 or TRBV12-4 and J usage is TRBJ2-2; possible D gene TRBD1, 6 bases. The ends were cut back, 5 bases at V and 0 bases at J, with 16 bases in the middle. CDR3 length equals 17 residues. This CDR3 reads CASSRQPGHPNTGELFF. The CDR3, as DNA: TGTGCCAGCAGTCGACAGCCGGGACACCCGAACACCGGGGAGCTGTTTTTT.

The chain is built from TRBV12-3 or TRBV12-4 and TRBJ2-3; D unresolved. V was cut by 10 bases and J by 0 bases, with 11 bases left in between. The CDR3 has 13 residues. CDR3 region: CAISFKSTDTQYF. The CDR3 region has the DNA TGTGCCATCTCCTTTAAGAGCACAGATACGCAGTATTTT.

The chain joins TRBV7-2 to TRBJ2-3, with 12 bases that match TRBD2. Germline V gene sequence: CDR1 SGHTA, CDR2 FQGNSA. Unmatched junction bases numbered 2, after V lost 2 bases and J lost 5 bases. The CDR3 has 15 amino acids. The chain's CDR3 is CASSLWTSGVDTQYF. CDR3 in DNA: TGTGCCAGCAGCTTATGGACTAGCGGGGTAGATACGCAGTATTTT.

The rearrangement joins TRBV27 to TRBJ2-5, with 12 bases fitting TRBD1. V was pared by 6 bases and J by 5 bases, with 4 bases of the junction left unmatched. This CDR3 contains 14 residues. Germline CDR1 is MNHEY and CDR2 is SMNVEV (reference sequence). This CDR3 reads CASRGTGGRETQYF. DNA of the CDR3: TGTGCCAGCAGAGGGACAGGGGGCCGGGAGACCCAGTACTTC.

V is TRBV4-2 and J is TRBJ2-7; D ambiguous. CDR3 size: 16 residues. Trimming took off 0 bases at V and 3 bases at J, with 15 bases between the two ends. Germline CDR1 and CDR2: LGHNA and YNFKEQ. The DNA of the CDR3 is TGTGCCAGCAGCCAAGAAAGTGGATCTTGGGTCTACGAGCAGTACTTC. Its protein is CASSQESGSWVYEQYF.

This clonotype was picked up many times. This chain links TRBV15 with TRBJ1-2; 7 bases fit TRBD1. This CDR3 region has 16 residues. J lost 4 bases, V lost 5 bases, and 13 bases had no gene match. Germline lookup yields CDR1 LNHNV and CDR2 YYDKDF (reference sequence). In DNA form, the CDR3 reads TGTGCCACCAGCGGAACAGGGGCCCTGGGGTTCTATGGCTACACCTTC. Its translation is CATSGTGALGFYGYTF.

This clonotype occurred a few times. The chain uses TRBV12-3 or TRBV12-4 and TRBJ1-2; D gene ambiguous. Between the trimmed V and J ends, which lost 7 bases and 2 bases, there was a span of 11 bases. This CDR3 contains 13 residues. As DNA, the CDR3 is TGTGCCAGCACCACCGGCCTAAACTATGGCTACACCTTC. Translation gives CASTTGLNYGYTF.